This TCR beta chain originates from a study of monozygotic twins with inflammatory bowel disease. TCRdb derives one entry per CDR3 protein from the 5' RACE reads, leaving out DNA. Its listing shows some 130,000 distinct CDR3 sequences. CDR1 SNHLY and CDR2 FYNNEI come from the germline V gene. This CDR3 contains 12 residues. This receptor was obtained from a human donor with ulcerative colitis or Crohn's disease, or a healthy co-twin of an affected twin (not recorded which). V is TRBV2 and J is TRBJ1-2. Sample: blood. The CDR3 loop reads CASSREGYGYTF.